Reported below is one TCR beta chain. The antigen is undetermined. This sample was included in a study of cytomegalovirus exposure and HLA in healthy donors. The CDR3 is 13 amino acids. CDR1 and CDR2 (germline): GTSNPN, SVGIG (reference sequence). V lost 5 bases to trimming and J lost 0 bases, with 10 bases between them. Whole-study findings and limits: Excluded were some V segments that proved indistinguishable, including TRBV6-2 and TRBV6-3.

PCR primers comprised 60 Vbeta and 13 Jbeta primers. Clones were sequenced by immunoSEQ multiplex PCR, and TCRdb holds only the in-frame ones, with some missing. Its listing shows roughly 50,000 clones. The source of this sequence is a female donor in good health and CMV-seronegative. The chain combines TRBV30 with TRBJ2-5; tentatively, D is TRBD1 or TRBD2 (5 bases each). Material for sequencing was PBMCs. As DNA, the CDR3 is TGTGCCTGGGGTGAGGGGCACCAAGAGACCCAGTACTTC. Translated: CAWGEGHQETQYF.